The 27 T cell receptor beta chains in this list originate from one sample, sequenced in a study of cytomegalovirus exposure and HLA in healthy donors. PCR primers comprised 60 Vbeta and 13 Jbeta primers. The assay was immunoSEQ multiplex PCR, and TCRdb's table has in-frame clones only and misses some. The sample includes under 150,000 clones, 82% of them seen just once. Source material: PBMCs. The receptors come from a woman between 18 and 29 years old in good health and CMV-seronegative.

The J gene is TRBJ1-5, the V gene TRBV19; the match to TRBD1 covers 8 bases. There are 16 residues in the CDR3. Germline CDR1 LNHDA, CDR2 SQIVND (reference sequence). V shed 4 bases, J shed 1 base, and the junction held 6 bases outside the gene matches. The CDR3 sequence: CASSTMTGASNQPQHF. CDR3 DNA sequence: TGTGCCAGTAGTACCATGACAGGGGCGAGCAATCAGCCCCAGCATTTT.

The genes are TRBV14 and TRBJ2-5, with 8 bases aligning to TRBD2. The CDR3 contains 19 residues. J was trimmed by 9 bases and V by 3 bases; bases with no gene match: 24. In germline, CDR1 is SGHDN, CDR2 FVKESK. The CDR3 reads CASSHLFGTGSGGSEAQYF. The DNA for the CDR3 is TGTGCCAGCAGCCACCTTTTCGGGACCGGGAGCGGGGGCAGCGAGGCCCAGTACTTC.

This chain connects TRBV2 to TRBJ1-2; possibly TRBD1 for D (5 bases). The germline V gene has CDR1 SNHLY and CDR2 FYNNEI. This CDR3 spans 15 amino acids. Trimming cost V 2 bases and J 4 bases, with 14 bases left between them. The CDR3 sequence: CASSEPYRQSYGYTF. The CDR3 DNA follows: TGTGCCAGCAGTGAACCCTATCGACAGAGCTATGGCTACACCTTC.

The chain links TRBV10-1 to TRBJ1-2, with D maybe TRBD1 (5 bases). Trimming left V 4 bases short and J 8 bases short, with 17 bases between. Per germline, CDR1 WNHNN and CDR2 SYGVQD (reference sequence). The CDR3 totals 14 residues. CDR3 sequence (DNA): TGCGCCAGCAGTGGAGCAGGGAGGTCCATCGGCTACACCTTC. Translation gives CASSGAGRSIGYTF.

CDR3 region: CASGPGTAYTEAFF. Written as DNA, the CDR3 is TGTGCCAGCGGACCCGGGACAGCTTACACTGAAGCTTTCTTT. The rearrangement uses TRBV28 and TRBJ1-1; 7 bases line up with TRBD1. V lost 8 bases to trimming and J lost 3 bases; unmatched junction nucleotides: 9. CDR1 is MDHEN and CDR2 is SYDVKM in the germline V gene. The CDR3 runs 14 residues. The full variable domain, its missing parts supplied by reference TRBV28 and TRBJ1-1, is DVKVTQSSRYLVKRTGEKVFLECVQDMDHENMFWYRQDPGLGLRLIYFSYDVKMKEKGDIPEGYSVSREKKERFSLILESASTNQTSMYLCASGPGTAYTEAFFGQGTRLTVV.

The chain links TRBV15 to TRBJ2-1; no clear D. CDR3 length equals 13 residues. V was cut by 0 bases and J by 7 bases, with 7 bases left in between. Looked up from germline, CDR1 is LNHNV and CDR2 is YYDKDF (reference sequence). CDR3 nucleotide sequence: TGTGCCACCAGCAGAGAGGCCAGGAATGAGCAGTTCTTC. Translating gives CATSREARNEQFF.

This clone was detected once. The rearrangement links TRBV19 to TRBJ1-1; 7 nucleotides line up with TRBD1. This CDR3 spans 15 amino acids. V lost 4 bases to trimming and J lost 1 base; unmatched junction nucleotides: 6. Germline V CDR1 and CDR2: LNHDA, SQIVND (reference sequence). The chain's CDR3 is CASSTLGDRNTEAFF. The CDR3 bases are TGTGCCAGTAGTACCCTGGGGGACAGGAACACTGAAGCTTTCTTT.

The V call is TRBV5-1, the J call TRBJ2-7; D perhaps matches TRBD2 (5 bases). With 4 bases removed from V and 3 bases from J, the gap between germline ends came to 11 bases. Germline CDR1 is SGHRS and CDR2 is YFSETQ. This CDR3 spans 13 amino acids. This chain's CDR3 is CASSPGRGYEQYF. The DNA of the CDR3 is TGCGCCAGCAGCCCTGGGAGAGGCTACGAGCAGTACTTC.

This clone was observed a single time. The CDR3 sequence is CASSQYNSPLHF. The CDR3 bases are TGTGCCAGCAGCCAGTATAATTCACCCCTCCACTTT. The V call is TRBV11-2, the J call TRBJ1-6; D call uncertain. The V gene lost 5 bases and the J gene lost 4 bases, with 3 bases spanning the gap. This CDR3 is 12 amino acids long. Germline V gene sequence: CDR1 SGHAT, CDR2 FQNNGV.

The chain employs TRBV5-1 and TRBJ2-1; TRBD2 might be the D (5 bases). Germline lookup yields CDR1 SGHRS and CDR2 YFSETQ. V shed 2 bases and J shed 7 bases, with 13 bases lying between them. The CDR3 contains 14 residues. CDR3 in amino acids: CASSFEAPGNEQFF. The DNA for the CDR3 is TGCGCCAGCAGCTTTGAGGCCCCGGGGAATGAGCAGTTCTTC.

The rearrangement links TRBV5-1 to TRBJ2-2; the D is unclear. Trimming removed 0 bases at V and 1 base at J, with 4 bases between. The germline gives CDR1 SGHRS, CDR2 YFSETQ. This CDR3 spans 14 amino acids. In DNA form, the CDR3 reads TGCGCCAGCAGCTTGGGAGTGAACACCGGGGAGCTGTTTTTT. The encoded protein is CASSLGVNTGELFF.

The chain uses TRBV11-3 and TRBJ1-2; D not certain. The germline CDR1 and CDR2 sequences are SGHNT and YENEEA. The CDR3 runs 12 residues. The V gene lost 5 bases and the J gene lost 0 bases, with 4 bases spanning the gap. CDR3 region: CASSLANYGYTF. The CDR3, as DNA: TGTGCCAGCAGCCTCGCTAACTATGGCTACACCTTC.

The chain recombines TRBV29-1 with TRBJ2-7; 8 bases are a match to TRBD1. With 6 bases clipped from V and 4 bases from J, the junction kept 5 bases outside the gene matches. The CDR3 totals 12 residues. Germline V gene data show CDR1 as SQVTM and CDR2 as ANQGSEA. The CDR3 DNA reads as TGCAGCGTCGTGGACAGGGAGTACGAGCAGTACTTC. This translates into CSVVDREYEQYF.

In DNA form, the CDR3 reads TGCAGCGTTAGTGACAGCTACAATCAGCCCCAGCATTTT. Protein product: CSVSDSYNQPQHF. The rearrangement uses TRBV29-1 and TRBJ1-5; possible D gene TRBD1, 5 bases. The CDR3 runs to 13 residues. With 5 bases removed from V and 3 bases from J, the gap between germline ends came to 11 bases. Germline V CDR1 and CDR2: SQVTM, ANQGSEA.

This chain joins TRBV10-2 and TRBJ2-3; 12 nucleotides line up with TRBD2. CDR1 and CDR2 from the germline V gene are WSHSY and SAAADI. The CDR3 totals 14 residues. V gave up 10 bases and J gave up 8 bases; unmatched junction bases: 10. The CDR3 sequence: CATLAGGRGGTQYF. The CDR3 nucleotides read TGCGCCACGCTAGCGGGGGGGCGGGGTGGTACGCAGTATTTT.

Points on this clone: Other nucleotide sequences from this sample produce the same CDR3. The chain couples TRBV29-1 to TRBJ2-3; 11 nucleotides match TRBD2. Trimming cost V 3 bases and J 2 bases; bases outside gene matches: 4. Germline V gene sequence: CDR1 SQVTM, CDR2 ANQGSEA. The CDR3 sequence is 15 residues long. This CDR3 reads CSVDGLAGDTDTQYF. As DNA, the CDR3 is TGCAGCGTTGACGGACTAGCGGGCGACACAGATACGCAGTATTTT.

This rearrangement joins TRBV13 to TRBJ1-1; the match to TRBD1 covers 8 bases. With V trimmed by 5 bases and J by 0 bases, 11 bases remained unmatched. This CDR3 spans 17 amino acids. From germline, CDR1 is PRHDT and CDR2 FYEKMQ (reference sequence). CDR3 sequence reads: CASSPPRQGSLNTEAFF. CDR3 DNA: TGTGCCAGCAGCCCGCCTAGACAGGGGAGTCTGAACACTGAAGCTTTCTTT.

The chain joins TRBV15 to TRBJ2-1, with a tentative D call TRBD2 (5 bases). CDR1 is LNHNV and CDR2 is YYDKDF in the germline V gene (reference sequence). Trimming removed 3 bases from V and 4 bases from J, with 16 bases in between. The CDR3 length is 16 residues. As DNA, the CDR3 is TGTGCCACCAGCAGTCGCCAGGAGGCATTTTACAATGAGCAGTTCTTC. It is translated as CATSSRQEAFYNEQFF.

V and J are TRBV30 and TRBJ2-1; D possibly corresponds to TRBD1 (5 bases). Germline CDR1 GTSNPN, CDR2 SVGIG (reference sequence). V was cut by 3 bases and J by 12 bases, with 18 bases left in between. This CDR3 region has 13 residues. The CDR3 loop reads CAWRRRAREGQFF. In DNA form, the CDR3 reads TGTGCCTGGAGGCGAAGGGCCAGGGAAGGGCAGTTCTTC.

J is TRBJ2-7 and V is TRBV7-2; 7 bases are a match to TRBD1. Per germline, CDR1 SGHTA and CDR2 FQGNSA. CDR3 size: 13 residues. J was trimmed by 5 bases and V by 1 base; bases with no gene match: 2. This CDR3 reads CASSLDQGDEQYF. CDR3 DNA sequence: TGTGCCAGCAGCTTAGATCAGGGGGACGAGCAGTACTTC. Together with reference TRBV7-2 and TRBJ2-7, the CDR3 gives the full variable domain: GAGVSQSPSNKVTEKGKDVELRCDPISGHTALYWYRQSLGQGLEFLIYFQGNSAPDKSGLPSDRFSAERTGGSVSTLTIQRTQQEDSAVYLCASSLDQGDEQYFGPGTRLTVT.

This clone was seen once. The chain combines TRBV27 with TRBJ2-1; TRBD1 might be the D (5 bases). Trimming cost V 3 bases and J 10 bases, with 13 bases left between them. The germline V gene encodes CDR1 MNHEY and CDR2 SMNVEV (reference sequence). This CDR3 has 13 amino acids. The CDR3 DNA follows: TGTGCCAGCAGTTTTCAGGGATCAGGGGAGCAGTTCTTC. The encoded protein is CASSFQGSGEQFF.

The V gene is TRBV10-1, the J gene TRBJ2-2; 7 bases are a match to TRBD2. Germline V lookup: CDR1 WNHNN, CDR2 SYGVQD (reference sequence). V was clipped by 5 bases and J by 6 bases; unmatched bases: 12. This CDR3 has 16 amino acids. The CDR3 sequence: CASSRSGGLGAGELFF. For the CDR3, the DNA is TGCGCCAGCAGTCGTTCGGGGGGTCTTGGAGCCGGGGAGCTGTTTTTT.

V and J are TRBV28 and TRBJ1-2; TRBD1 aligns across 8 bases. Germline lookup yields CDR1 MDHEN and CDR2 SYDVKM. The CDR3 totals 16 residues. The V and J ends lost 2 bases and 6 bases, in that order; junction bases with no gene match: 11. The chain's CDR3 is CASSLRGVARGHGYTF. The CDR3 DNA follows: TGTGCCAGCAGTTTAAGGGGTGTCGCCAGGGGGCATGGCTACACCTTC.

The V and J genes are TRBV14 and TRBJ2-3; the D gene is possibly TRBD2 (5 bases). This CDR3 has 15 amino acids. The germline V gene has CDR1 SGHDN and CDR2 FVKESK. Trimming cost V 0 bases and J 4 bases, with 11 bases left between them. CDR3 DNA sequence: TGTGCCAGCAGCCAAGATATACAGCGGCCAGATACGCAGTATTTT. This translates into CASSQDIQRPDTQYF.

CDR3 loop: CASGLTGFAEAFF. Written as DNA, the CDR3 is TGTGCTAGTGGTTTGACAGGGTTTGCTGAAGCTTTCTTT. The chain links TRBV12-5 to TRBJ1-1, with D possibly being TRBD1 (6 bases). With 2 bases removed from V and 6 bases from J, the gap between germline ends came to 10 bases. Germline CDR1 and CDR2: LGHNT and FRNRAP. The CDR3 spans 13 residues. Full variable domain (remainder filled in from reference TRBV12-5 and TRBJ1-1): DARVTQTPRHKVTEMGQEVTMRCQPILGHNTVFWYRQTMMQGLELLAYFRNRAPLDDSGMPKDRFSAEMPDATLATLKIQPSEPRDSAVYFCASGLTGFAEAFFGQGTRLTVV.

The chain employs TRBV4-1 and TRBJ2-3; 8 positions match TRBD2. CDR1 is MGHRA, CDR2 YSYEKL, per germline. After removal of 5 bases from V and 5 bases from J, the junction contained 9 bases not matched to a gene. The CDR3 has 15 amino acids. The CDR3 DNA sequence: TGCGCCAGCAGCTCCCTCGAGCGGGGGTTAGATACGCAGTATTTT. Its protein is CASSSLERGLDTQYF.

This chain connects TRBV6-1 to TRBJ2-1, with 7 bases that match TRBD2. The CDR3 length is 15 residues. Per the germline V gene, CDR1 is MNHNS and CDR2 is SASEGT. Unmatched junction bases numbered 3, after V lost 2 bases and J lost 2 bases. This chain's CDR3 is CASSESGATYNEQFF. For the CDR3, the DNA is TGTGCCAGCAGTGAAAGCGGGGCTACCTACAATGAGCAGTTCTTC.